Below, 2 T cell receptor beta chains from the same sample are listed, as sequenced in a study of blood T cell repertoires in COVID-19. Assay: immunoSEQ multiplex PCR; the TCRdb copy retains only in-frame clones and omits some. The top ten clones hold around 3.3% of a sample with more than 60,000 clones, roughly 84% of them seen once. Sequencing input: peripheral blood. The receptors derive from a man in his forties or fifties with acute or convalescent COVID-19.

The chain links TRBV18 to TRBJ2-5, with D hard to call. The CDR3 spans 12 residues. Germline lookup yields CDR1 KGHSH and CDR2 LQKENI. Trimming pared 6 bases from V and 4 bases from J, leaving 9 bases between. The chain's CDR3 is CASSPRRETQYF. The CDR3 nucleotides read TGTGCCAGCTCCCCCAGAAGAGAGACCCAGTACTTC.

This sequence joins TRBV27 and TRBJ2-2; D is unresolved. Trimming cost V 4 bases and J 4 bases, with 13 bases left between them. The CDR3 is made up of 15 amino acids. Germline V gene lookup returns CDR1 MNHEY and CDR2 SMNVEV (reference sequence). The DNA of the CDR3 is TGTGCCAGCAGTTCGGCAGGTCTGGGCACCGGGGAGCTGTTTTTT. Its translation is CASSSAGLGTGELFF.